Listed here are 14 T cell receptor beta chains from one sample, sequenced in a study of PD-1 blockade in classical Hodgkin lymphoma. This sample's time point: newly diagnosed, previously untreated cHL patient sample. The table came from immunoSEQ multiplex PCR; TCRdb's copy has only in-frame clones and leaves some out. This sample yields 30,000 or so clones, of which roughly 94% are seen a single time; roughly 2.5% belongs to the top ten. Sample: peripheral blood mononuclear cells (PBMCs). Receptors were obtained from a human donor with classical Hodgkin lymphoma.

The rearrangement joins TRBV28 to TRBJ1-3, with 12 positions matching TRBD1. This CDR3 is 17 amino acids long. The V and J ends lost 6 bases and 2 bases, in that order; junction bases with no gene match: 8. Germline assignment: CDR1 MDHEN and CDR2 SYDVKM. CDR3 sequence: CASRPPGQGATGNTIYF. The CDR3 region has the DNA TGTGCCAGCAGACCCCCGGGACAGGGGGCTACTGGAAACACCATATATTTT.

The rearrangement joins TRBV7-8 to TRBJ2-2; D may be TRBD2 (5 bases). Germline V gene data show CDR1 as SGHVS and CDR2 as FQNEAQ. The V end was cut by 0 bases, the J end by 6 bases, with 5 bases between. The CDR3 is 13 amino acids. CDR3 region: CASSLAGAGELFF. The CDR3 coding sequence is TGTGCCAGCAGCTTAGCGGGAGCCGGGGAGCTGTTTTTT. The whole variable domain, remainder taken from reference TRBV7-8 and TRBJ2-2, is GAGVSQSPRYKVAKRGQDVALRCDPISGHVSLFWYQQALGQGPEFLTYFQNEAQLDKSGLPSDRFFAERPEGSVSTLKIQRTQQEDSAVYLCASSLAGAGELFFGEGSRLTVL.

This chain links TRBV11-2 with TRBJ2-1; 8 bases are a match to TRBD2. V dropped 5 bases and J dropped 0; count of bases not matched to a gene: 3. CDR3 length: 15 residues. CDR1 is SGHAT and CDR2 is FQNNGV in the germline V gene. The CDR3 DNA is TGTGCCAGCAGCCTAGCGGGCCCCTCCTACAATGAGCAGTTCTTC. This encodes CASSLAGPSYNEQFF.

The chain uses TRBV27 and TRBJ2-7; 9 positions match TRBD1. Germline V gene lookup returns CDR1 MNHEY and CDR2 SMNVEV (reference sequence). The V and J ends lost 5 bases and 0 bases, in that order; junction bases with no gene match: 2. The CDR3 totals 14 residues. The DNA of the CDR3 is TGTGCCAGCAGTGGACAGGGGTACTCCTACGAGCAGTACTTC. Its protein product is CASSGQGYSYEQYF.

CDR3 bases: TGTGCCAGCTCACCCAGGGGCGGATATAACACTGAAGCTTTCTTT. Encoded protein: CASSPRGGYNTEAFF. The rearrangement links TRBV18 to TRBJ1-1; perhaps TRBD1 as D (6 bases). V lost 3 bases and J lost 2, with 13 bases in between. Per germline, CDR1 KGHSH and CDR2 LQKENI. The CDR3 has 15 residues.

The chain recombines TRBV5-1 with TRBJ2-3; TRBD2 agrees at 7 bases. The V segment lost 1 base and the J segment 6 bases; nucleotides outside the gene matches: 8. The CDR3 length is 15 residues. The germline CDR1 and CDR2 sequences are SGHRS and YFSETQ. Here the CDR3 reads CASSLLPGGRDTQYF. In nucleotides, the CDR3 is TGCGCCAGCAGCTTGTTGCCGGGGGGTCGCGATACGCAGTATTTT.

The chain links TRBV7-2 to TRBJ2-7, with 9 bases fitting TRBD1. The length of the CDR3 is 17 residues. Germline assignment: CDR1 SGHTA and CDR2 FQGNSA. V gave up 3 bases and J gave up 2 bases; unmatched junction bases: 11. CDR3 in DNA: TGTGCCAGCAGCTTCGGAGGACAGGGGCGCCTTCCCTACGAGCAGTACTTC. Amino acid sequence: CASSFGGQGRLPYEQYF.

CDR3 residues: CASSTYTSPGTGELFF. CDR3 DNA sequence: TGTGCCAGCAGCACTTACACGAGCCCGGGCACCGGGGAGCTGTTTTTT. This chain uses TRBV5-5 with TRBJ2-2, with D uncertain. The length of the CDR3 is 16 residues. Trimming stripped 4 bases from V and 4 bases from J, with 17 bases between. Germline-derived CDR1 and CDR2 are SGHKS and YYEKEE (reference sequence).

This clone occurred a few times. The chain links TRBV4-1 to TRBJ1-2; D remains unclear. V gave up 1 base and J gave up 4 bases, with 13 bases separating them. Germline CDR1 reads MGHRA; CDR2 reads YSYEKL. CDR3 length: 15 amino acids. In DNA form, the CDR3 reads TGCGCCAGCAGCCAAGGGAACGGTCGAGGCTATGGCTACACCTTC. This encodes CASSQGNGRGYGYTF.

Written as DNA, the CDR3 is TGTGCCAGCTCACCACGGCTAGCGGGACGGAAAAATGAGCAGTTCTTC. This sequence encodes CASSPRLAGRKNEQFF. The rearrangement links TRBV18 to TRBJ2-1, with 9 positions matching TRBD2. Germline V gene data show CDR1 as KGHSH and CDR2 as LQKENI. The V and J ends lost 1 base and 7 bases, in that order; junction bases with no gene match: 8. The CDR3 sequence is 16 residues long. Using reference TRBV18 and TRBJ2-1 for the parts outside the CDR3, the full variable domain is NAGVMQNPRHLVRRRGQEARLRCSPMKGHSHVYWYRQLPEEGLKFMVYLQKENIIDESGMPKERFSAEFPKEGPSILRIQQVVRGDSAAYFCASSPRLAGRKNEQFFGPGTRLTVL.

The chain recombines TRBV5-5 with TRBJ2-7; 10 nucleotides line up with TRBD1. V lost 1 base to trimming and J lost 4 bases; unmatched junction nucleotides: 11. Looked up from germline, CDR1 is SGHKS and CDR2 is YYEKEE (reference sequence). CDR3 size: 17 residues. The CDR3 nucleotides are TGTGCCAGCAGCTTGCACCCGGGACAGGGGTCTCCGTACGAGCAGTACTTC. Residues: CASSLHPGQGSPYEQYF.

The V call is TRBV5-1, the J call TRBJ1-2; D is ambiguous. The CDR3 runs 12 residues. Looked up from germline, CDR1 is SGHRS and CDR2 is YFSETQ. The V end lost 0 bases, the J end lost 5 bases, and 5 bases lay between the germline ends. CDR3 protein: CASSLDSYGYTF. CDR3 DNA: TGCGCCAGCAGCTTGGACAGTTATGGCTACACCTTC.

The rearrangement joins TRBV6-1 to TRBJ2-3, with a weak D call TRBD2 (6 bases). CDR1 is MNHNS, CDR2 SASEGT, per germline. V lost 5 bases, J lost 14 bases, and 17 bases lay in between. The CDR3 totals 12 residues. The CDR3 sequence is CASSLTTSRGYF. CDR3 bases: TGTGCCAGCAGTCTTACGACTAGTCGAGGGTATTTT.

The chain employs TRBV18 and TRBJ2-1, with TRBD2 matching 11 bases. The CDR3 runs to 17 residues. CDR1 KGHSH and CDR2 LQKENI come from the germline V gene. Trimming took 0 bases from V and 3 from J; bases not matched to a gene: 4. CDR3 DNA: TGTGCCAGCTCACCACCGCCCACTAGCGGGAGCTACAATGAGCAGTTCTTC. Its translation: CASSPPPTSGSYNEQFF.